A selection of T cell receptor beta chains follows, all from one sample in a study of T cells in Graves' hyperthyroidism and ophthalmopathy. TCRdb independently ran MiXCR on the multiplex PCR reads; one entry per CDR3 protein. The table shows roughly 240,000 distinct CDR3 sequences, with almost 25% occurring only once. Sequenced material: blood. The receptor source for this set is a woman in her forties with Graves' ophthalmopathy. Both conserved end residues are part of each CDR3. A D gene is named only where the DNA matches it firmly. Only part of the rows carry a size: once, few, many, or a class if the clone is expanded.

TRBD1,TRBV12-3/TRBV12-4,many,TRBJ2-7,TGTGCCAGCAGCCCAGCCGGGACAGGCTACGAGCAGTACTTC,CASSPAGTGYEQYF
.,TRBV28,few,TRBJ1-3,TGTGCCAGCAGCCCTCCAGGGTCTGGAAACACCATATATTTT,CASSPPGSGNTIYF
.,TRBV7-8,many,TRBJ2-7,TGTGCCAGCAGCTTCTTATCAGAGTCAGACGAGCAGTACTTC,CASSFLSESDEQYF
.,TRBV7-2,.,TRBJ1-1,TGTGCCGGCAGCTTAGGGCAGAAGAACACTGAAGCTTTCTTT,CAGSLGQKNTEAFF
.,TRBV12-3/TRBV12-4,.,TRBJ1-5,TGTGCCAGCAGTTTGACTCGTCAGCCCCAGCATTTT,CASSLTRQPQHF
.,TRBV6-1,many,TRBJ2-7,TGTGCCAGCAGGGAAGGGCGCGCGTACTCCGACGAGCAGTACTTC,CASREGRAYSDEQYF
.,TRBV27,.,TRBJ2-7,TGTGCCAGCAGTATAGCCGGGACCTCCTACGAGCAGTACTTC,CASSIAGTSYEQYF
.,TRBV11-2,.,TRBJ2-7,TGTGCCAGCAGCAGACACGGGGGCGGTCAATACGAGCAGTACTTC,CASSRHGGGQYEQYF
.,TRBV30,many,TRBJ1-2,TGTGCCTGGAGTAATGGGGGTTTCGGTGGCTACACCTTC,CAWSNGGFGGYTF
.,TRBV20-1,many,TRBJ1-5,TGCAGTGCTAGAGATCCTCGAGGGGGGCCTTCTTCAAGCAATCAGCCCCAGCATTTT,CSARDPRGGPSSSNQPQHF